The present T cell receptor beta chain was sequenced within a study of regulatory T cells in long-lasting Graves disease. Both iRepertoire HTBI primers and Arm-PCR of CDR3 regions were used to build the TCR beta libraries. TCRdb redid the calling of the multiplex PCR reads with MiXCR, one entry per CDR3 protein. The table has approximately 690,000 distinct CDR3 sequences, 30% seen once. Time point described: persistent/refractory GD, antithyroid drugs over 5 years with positive TRAb. Following extraction of RNA from PBMCs, that RNA was used to make the TCR library. Trimming cost V 2 bases and J 7 bases; bases outside gene matches: 4. Per the germline V gene, CDR1 is MDHEN and CDR2 is SYDVKM. The CDR3 covers 13 residues.

The chain is built from TRBV28 and TRBJ1-1; TRBD1 aligns across 7 bases. The receptor was derived from a female donor with Graves disease. The source was peripheral blood mononuclear cells (PBMCs), collected when the disease was refractory, from a patient treated with antithyroid drugs. The CDR3 reads CASSLPGQNEAFF. In DNA, the CDR3 is TGTGCCAGCAGTTTACCGGGACAGAATGAAGCTTTCTTT.